These 24 T cell receptor beta chains came from one sample sequenced in a study of blood T cell repertoires in COVID-19. Some clones are missing from TCRdb's copy, which holds only in-frame ones; the method was immunoSEQ multiplex PCR. This table has about 300,000 clones, 70% to 90% appearing once. Sequencing used peripheral blood. All receptors come from a man between 18 and 29 years old who had recovered from COVID-19.

J is TRBJ2-7 and V is TRBV12-3 or TRBV12-4, with 8 positions matching TRBD1. Trimming at V came to 8 bases and at J to 2 bases, leaving 5 bases not matched to a gene. This CDR3 has 13 residues. The CDR3 sequence: CASGRQGTYEQYF. In DNA form, the CDR3 reads TGTGCCAGCGGACGACAGGGGACCTACGAGCAGTACTTC.

The chain combines TRBV9 with TRBJ1-4; possibly TRBD1 for D (6 bases). Trimming stripped 0 bases from V and 4 bases from J, with 10 bases between. The CDR3 extends over 15 amino acids. Per germline, CDR1 SGDLS and CDR2 YYNGEE. The CDR3 sequence: CASSVAGQINEKLFF. CDR3 DNA sequence: TGTGCCAGCAGCGTAGCTGGACAGATTAATGAAAAACTGTTTTTT.

The genes are TRBV24-1 and TRBJ2-7; 10 nucleotides agree with TRBD2. Germline CDR1 and CDR2: KGHDR and SFDVKD. The CDR3 runs 14 residues. J gave up 9 bases and V 4 bases, and 8 bases lay outside the gene matches. Here the CDR3 reads CATSDNLAGEGQYF. The CDR3 DNA reads as TGTGCCACCAGTGACAACCTAGCGGGGGAAGGGCAGTACTTC.

The genes are TRBV19 and TRBJ2-7, with 10 bases fitting TRBD1. V lost 10 bases, J lost 2 bases, and 8 bases stayed unmatched. Germline loops: CDR1 LNHDA, CDR2 SQIVND (reference sequence). The CDR3 sequence is 14 residues long. This CDR3 reads CATMPGQGPYEQYF. The DNA of the CDR3 is TGTGCCACCATGCCGGGACAGGGGCCCTACGAGCAGTACTTC.

V gene TRBV2 combines with J gene TRBJ2-7; tentatively, D is TRBD1 (5 bases). V was trimmed by 2 bases and J by 4 bases, leaving 12 bases between them. This CDR3 spans 14 amino acids. Germline V lookup: CDR1 SNHLY, CDR2 FYNNEI. The CDR3 DNA follows: TGTGCCAGCAGTGAACAGGGCATCTCGTACGAGCAGTACTTC. It translates to CASSEQGISYEQYF.

V is TRBV11-2 and J is TRBJ2-7, with TRBD2 identical over 8 bases. The V segment lost 4 bases and the J segment 3 bases; nucleotides outside the gene matches: 8. Germline lookup yields CDR1 SGHAT and CDR2 FQNNGV. This CDR3 is built from 15 residues. In DNA, the CDR3 is TGTGCCAGCAGCTCCATAGCGGGGAATTACTACGAGCAGTACTTC. It encodes CASSSIAGNYYEQYF.

The genes are TRBV7-9 and TRBJ2-7; 9 positions agree with TRBD1. V lost 7 bases, J lost 2 bases, and 6 bases stayed unmatched. Germline V CDR1 and CDR2: SEHNR, FQNEAQ (reference sequence). CDR3 length: 14 amino acids. CDR3 in DNA: TGTGCCAGCACGAAGACAGGGGGGGCCTACGAGCAGTACTTC. It yields the protein CASTKTGGAYEQYF.

The chain couples TRBV4-1 to TRBJ2-5, with a weak D call TRBD1 (5 bases). Per the germline V gene, CDR1 is MGHRA and CDR2 is YSYEKL. The CDR3 runs to 15 residues. V lost 1 base and J lost 2, with 11 bases in between. CDR3 sequence (DNA): TGCGCCAGCAGCCAAGTCCAGGGCACTCAAGAGACCCAGTACTTC. Amino acids: CASSQVQGTQETQYF.

This clone was detected only once. The chain is built from TRBV25-1 and TRBJ2-7; perhaps TRBD1 as D (5 bases). CDR3 length equals 14 residues. Germline V lookup: CDR1 MGHDK, CDR2 SYGVNS. Deletions cut 0 bases from V and 0 bases from J, with 6 bases between. CDR3 sequence reads: CASSEYQGSYEQYF. The DNA of the CDR3 is TGTGCCAGCAGTGAATACCAGGGCTCCTACGAGCAGTACTTC.

The chain recombines TRBV7-2 with TRBJ2-7, with D unresolved. V shed 5 bases and J shed 1 base, with 9 bases lying between them. The length of the CDR3 is 13 residues. Germline V gives CDR1 SGHTA, CDR2 FQGNSA. In DNA, the CDR3 is TGTGCCAGCAGCCCACGGAGTTCCTACGAGCAGTACTTC. It translates to CASSPRSSYEQYF.

The CDR3 sequence: CSVRQARYEQYF. As DNA, the CDR3 is TGCAGCGTTAGACAGGCCCGGTACGAGCAGTACTTC. The chain carries TRBV29-1 and TRBJ2-7; possible D gene TRBD1, 6 bases. V was shortened by 5 bases and J by 4 bases, with 12 bases between the two germline ends. This CDR3 region has 12 residues. In germline, CDR1 is SQVTM, CDR2 ANQGSEA.

The rearrangement uses TRBV6-5 and TRBJ1-1; 7 bases align to TRBD1. Per germline, CDR1 MNHEY and CDR2 SVGAGI. The junction had 15 bases not matched to a gene; V was cut back by 10 bases and J by 7 bases. This CDR3 spans 14 amino acids. CDR3 bases: TGTGCCACCTTTACCCGGGACAGCTCTTTTGAAGCTTTCTTT. Its translation is CATFTRDSSFEAFF.

The chain carries TRBV6-5 and TRBJ2-7, with a weak D call TRBD1 (6 bases). Germline V gene data show CDR1 as MNHEY and CDR2 as SVGAGI. Trimming left V 7 bases short and J 3 bases short, with 16 bases between. The CDR3 loop spans 14 amino acids. CDR3 protein: CASNGGRLFYEQYF. The DNA of the CDR3 is TGTGCCAGCAATGGGGGCCGCCTTTTCTACGAGCAGTACTTC.

This clone has just a few counts. The rearrangement uses TRBV3-1 (or the pseudogene TRBV3-2) and TRBJ2-7; 8 bases align to TRBD1. The V and J ends lost 5 bases and 4 bases, in that order; junction bases with no gene match: 13. The CDR3 spans 16 residues. The germline V gene encodes CDR1 LGHDT and CDR2 YNNKEL (reference sequence). The CDR3 DNA follows: TGTGCCAGCAGCTCTTGTCCACCGGACAGGGCGTACGAGCAGTACTTC. It translates to CASSSCPPDRAYEQYF.

J is TRBJ2-7 and V is TRBV10-2; 7 nucleotides align to TRBD1. V was pared by 6 bases and J by 4 bases, with 12 bases of the junction left unmatched. Germline V lookup: CDR1 WSHSY, CDR2 SAAADI. This CDR3 region has 15 residues. The CDR3 nucleotides are TGCGCCAGCAGGAAACTCCGGGACAGCTTTTACGAGCAGTACTTC. It yields the protein CASRKLRDSFYEQYF.

The rearrangement joins TRBV27 to TRBJ1-2; D not resolved. V was shortened by 8 bases and J by 5 bases, with 12 bases between the two germline ends. This CDR3 has 12 amino acids. Germline CDR1 and CDR2: MNHEY and SMNVEV (reference sequence). CDR3 DNA: TGTGCCAGCGGAGACGGCCTTTATGGCTACACCTTC. This sequence encodes CASGDGLYGYTF.

The rearrangement links TRBV9 to TRBJ2-7; D is possibly TRBD1 (6 bases). V dropped 0 bases and J dropped 3 bases, with 16 bases sitting between them. The CDR3 sequence is 16 residues long. Germline-derived CDR1 and CDR2 are SGDLS and YYNGEE. DNA for the CDR3: TGTGCCAGCAGCGTAGCTCTAACAGGGCAGGGCTACGAGCAGTACTTC. Translated: CASSVALTGQGYEQYF. The full variable domain, completed using reference TRBV9 and TRBJ2-7, is DSGVTQTPKHLITATGQRVTLRCSPRSGDLSVYWYQQSLDQGLQFLIQYYNGEERAKGNILERFSAQQFPDLHSELNLSSLELGDSALYFCASSVALTGQGYEQYFGPGTRLTVT.

V gene TRBV18 combines with J gene TRBJ2-1; no clear D. This CDR3 is 13 amino acids long. V was trimmed by 2 bases and J by 4 bases, leaving 6 bases between them. CDR1 KGHSH and CDR2 LQKENI come from the germline V gene. The CDR3 region is CASSPDTYNEQFF. The CDR3 nucleotides are TGTGCCAGCTCACCAGACACGTACAATGAGCAGTTCTTC.

This clone occurred once. The rearrangement links TRBV12-5 to TRBJ2-7; weak D call: TRBD1 (5 bases). The germline gives CDR1 LGHNT, CDR2 FRNRAP. This CDR3 spans 16 amino acids. The V end was cut by 0 bases, the J end by 3 bases, with 15 bases between. CDR3 DNA sequence: TGTGCTAGTGGTTTGGTCGACAGCCCCTCGATCTACGAGCAGTACTTC. It specifies CASGLVDSPSIYEQYF. Complete variable domain (other parts from reference TRBV12-5 and TRBJ2-7): DARVTQTPRHKVTEMGQEVTMRCQPILGHNTVFWYRQTMMQGLELLAYFRNRAPLDDSGMPKDRFSAEMPDATLATLKIQPSEPRDSAVYFCASGLVDSPSIYEQYFGPGTRLTVT.

The chain uses TRBV27 and TRBJ2-3; 11 bases align to TRBD2. Germline V gene lookup returns CDR1 MNHEY and CDR2 SMNVEV (reference sequence). The trim removed 5 bases at V and 4 bases at J, leaving 5 bases unmatched. The CDR3 runs to 15 residues. CDR3 coding DNA: TGTGCCAGCAGTCAACTAGCGGGAGTTCCAGATACGCAGTATTTT. This encodes CASSQLAGVPDTQYF.

This rearrangement joins TRBV19 to TRBJ1-2, with a weak D call TRBD1 (5 bases). The CDR3 runs to 13 residues. Trimming stripped 3 bases from V and 4 bases from J, with 9 bases between. From germline, CDR1 is LNHDA and CDR2 SQIVND (reference sequence). CDR3 nucleotides: TGTGCCAGTAGTATGGGGGGGTTCTATGGCTACACCTTC. It yields the protein CASSMGGFYGYTF. Variable domain in full (rest from reference TRBV19 and TRBJ1-2): DGGITQSPKYLFRKEGQNVTLSCEQNLNHDAMYWYRQDPGQGLRLIYYSQIVNDFQKGDIAEGYSVSREKKESFPLTVTSAQKNPTAFYLCASSMGGFYGYTFGSGTRLTVV.

This clone was counted a few times. V usage is TRBV7-3 and J usage is TRBJ2-1; 7 bases map to TRBD2. The germline V gene has CDR1 SGHTA and CDR2 FQGTGA. This CDR3 spans 15 amino acids. V dropped 0 bases and J dropped 8; count of bases not matched to a gene: 7. CDR3 coding DNA: TGTGCCAGCAGCTTAACGGGAGGACTAGAACATGAGCAGTTCTTC. Translated, it gives CASSLTGGLEHEQFF.

This clone was picked up one time. V is TRBV6-5 and J is TRBJ1-1, with D possibly matching TRBD1 (5 bases). The V end was cut by 3 bases, the J end by 0 bases, with 11 bases between. Germline loops: CDR1 MNHEY, CDR2 SVGAGI. This CDR3 spans 15 amino acids. CDR3 amino acids: CASSYLGVLNTEAFF. The CDR3 DNA follows: TGTGCCAGCAGTTATTTAGGGGTCTTGAACACTGAAGCTTTCTTT.

The rearrangement joins TRBV6-5 to TRBJ1-4; possibly TRBD1 for D (6 bases). Germline CDR1 reads MNHEY; CDR2 reads SVGAGI. V dropped 4 bases and J dropped 4 bases, with 13 bases sitting between them. There are 15 residues in the CDR3. The CDR3 nucleotides are TGTGCCAGCAGTTCCACAGGGATACTTAATGAAAAACTGTTTTTT. Translated: CASSSTGILNEKLFF.